Below are 23 T cell receptor beta chains sequenced from a single sample in a study of OX40 agonist ivuxolimab in advanced cancers. TCRdb keeps only in-frame clones here, not all; method: immunoSEQ multiplex PCR. Of tens of thousands of clones in the sample, around 81% were seen once. Sequencing used CD4+ or CD8+ T cells sorted from blood, obtained in a trial of the OX40 agonist ivuxolimab. These receptors came from an adult with an advanced solid tumor such as melanoma, head and neck, liver or kidney cancer.

The chain carries TRBV30 and TRBJ1-2, with D perhaps matching TRBD1 (6 bases). The V end was cut by 5 bases, the J end by 8 bases, with 12 bases between. Germline-derived CDR1 and CDR2 are GTSNPN and SVGIG (reference sequence). The CDR3 sequence is 11 residues long. DNA of the CDR3: TGTGCCTGGGAACAGGGAGGCGGCTACACCTTC. Translation gives CAWEQGGGYTF.

This clone was seen a handful of times. The chain is built from TRBV6-4 and TRBJ1-2; tentative D call: TRBD1 (5 bases). This CDR3 region has 14 residues. Germline values: CDR1 MRHNA, CDR2 SNTAGT. V was trimmed by 4 bases and J by 4 bases, leaving 13 bases between them. Here the CDR3 reads CASSVTGEGYGYTF. The CDR3 bases are TGTGCCAGCAGTGTCACAGGCGAGGGCTATGGCTACACCTTC.

CDR3 coding DNA: TGTGCCAGCAGCGTAGATGGTAGCGGAGAGACCCAGTACTTC. Amino acid sequence: CASSVDGSGETQYF. The J gene is TRBJ2-5, the V gene TRBV9; TRBD2 might be the D (6 bases). The CDR3 has 14 residues. The V gene lost 0 bases and the J gene lost 4 bases, with 10 bases spanning the gap. Germline values: CDR1 SGDLS, CDR2 YYNGEE.

The chain joins TRBV27 to TRBJ2-3; D is unresolved. Germline CDR1 and CDR2: MNHEY and SMNVEV (reference sequence). Trimming pared 7 bases from V and 0 bases from J, leaving 8 bases between. The CDR3 runs 13 residues. The CDR3 is CASKATSTDTQYF. DNA of the CDR3: TGTGCCAGCAAAGCAACTAGCACAGATACGCAGTATTTT.

For this clone: Distinct nucleotide sequences in the sample also encode this CDR3. The chain is built from TRBV4-3 and TRBJ2-1; D ambiguous. This CDR3 contains 13 residues. Germline V gene lookup returns CDR1 LGHNA and CDR2 YSLEER. V was pared by 1 base and J by 5 bases, with 6 bases between. The CDR3 spells CASSQVRDNEQFF. DNA of the CDR3: TGCGCCAGCAGCCAAGTTCGGGACAATGAGCAGTTCTTC.

This clone has more than one count but fewer than ten. CDR3 nucleotides: TGTGCCAGCACCTTTACCTATGGCTACACCTTC. Protein: CASTFTYGYTF. The V gene is TRBV2, the J gene TRBJ1-2; D is unclear. This CDR3 has 11 residues. V lost 7 bases and J lost 4, with 7 bases in between. Germline V CDR1 and CDR2: SNHLY, FYNNEI.

The chain uses TRBV29-1 and TRBJ2-3, with 7 bases that match TRBD2. The CDR3 is 13 amino acids. J lost 6 bases, V lost 0 bases, and 3 bases had no gene match. In germline, CDR1 is SQVTM, CDR2 ANQGSEA. The CDR3 DNA sequence: TGCAGCGTTGAAGAAGTCGGGGGGGATACGCAGTATTTT. It translates to CSVEEVGGDTQYF.

The V and J genes are TRBV27 and TRBJ2-3, with D possibly matching TRBD1 (6 bases). Germline CDR1 reads MNHEY; CDR2 reads SMNVEV (reference sequence). This CDR3 is 16 amino acids long. V shed 2 bases and J shed 5 bases, with 17 bases lying between them. CDR3 sequence: CASSLQGWGRRDTQYF. The CDR3 nucleotides read TGTGCCAGCAGTTTACAGGGGTGGGGGAGAAGAGATACGCAGTATTTT.

A single count supports this clone. This chain's CDR3 is CSVGLAGVYGGNEQFF. In nucleotides, the CDR3 is TGCAGCGTTGGTCTAGCGGGAGTCTACGGGGGAAATGAGCAGTTCTTC. The chain joins TRBV29-1 to TRBJ2-1; TRBD2 agrees at 10 bases. Losses at the gene ends were 4 bases for V and 7 bases for J; bases not matched to a gene: 13. The germline V gene encodes CDR1 SQVTM and CDR2 ANQGSEA. This CDR3 has 16 residues.

The gene calls are TRBV6-6 and TRBJ2-3; D remains ambiguous. From germline, CDR1 is MNHNY and CDR2 SVGAGI (reference sequence). V was cut by 2 bases and J by 4 bases, with 13 bases left in between. The CDR3 is made up of 15 amino acids. The CDR3 spells CASSYEVRQADTQYF. The CDR3 region has the DNA TGTGCCAGCAGTTACGAGGTACGCCAGGCAGATACGCAGTATTTT.

The chain uses TRBV12-5 and TRBJ2-1; the D gene is possibly TRBD1 (7 bases). Between the trimmed V and J ends, which lost 9 bases and 3 bases, there was a span of 12 bases. Germline assignment: CDR1 LGHNT and CDR2 FRNRAP. This CDR3 has 13 residues. The CDR3 sequence: CASQGGFYNEQFF. CDR3 sequence (DNA): TGTGCTAGCCAGGGGGGATTCTACAATGAGCAGTTCTTC.

This chain links TRBV7-2 with TRBJ2-5, with D perhaps TRBD2 (5 bases). Germline V gene lookup returns CDR1 SGHTA and CDR2 FQGNSA. The CDR3 covers 13 residues. V lost 1 base to trimming and J lost 3 bases, with 6 bases between them. CDR3 sequence: CASSLVREETQYF. In DNA, the CDR3 is TGTGCCAGCAGCTTAGTGCGGGAAGAGACCCAGTACTTC.

The chain has TRBV9 and TRBJ1-1, with a weak D call TRBD1 (6 bases). Between the trimmed V and J ends, which lost 4 bases and 3 bases, there was a span of 10 bases. The CDR3 extends over 13 amino acids. Per germline, CDR1 SGDLS and CDR2 YYNGEE. CDR3 loop: CASSLRGDTEAFF. As DNA, the CDR3 is TGTGCCAGCAGCCTTAGGGGGGACACTGAAGCTTTCTTT.

This clone was counted only a few times. The V and J genes are TRBV30 and TRBJ1-1; no firm D call. Trimming cost V 2 bases and J 1 base, with 8 bases left between them. Per germline, CDR1 GTSNPN and CDR2 SVGIG (reference sequence). The CDR3 length is 13 residues. The CDR3 DNA reads as TGTGCCTGGAGTTTACGACAGAACACTGAAGCTTTCTTT. This gives the protein CAWSLRQNTEAFF.

The rearrangement links TRBV19 to TRBJ2-6; D uncertain. V dropped 5 bases and J dropped 0 bases, with 5 bases sitting between them. Germline loops: CDR1 LNHDA, CDR2 SQIVND (reference sequence). The CDR3 consists of 14 residues. CDR3 sequence (DNA): TGTGCCAGTAGTTTTGGCTCTGGGGCCAACGTCCTGACTTTC. Translation gives CASSFGSGANVLTF.

The chain joins TRBV28 to TRBJ1-1, with TRBD1 identical over 8 bases. V was clipped by 2 bases and J by 6 bases; unmatched bases: 5. Germline CDR1 and CDR2: MDHEN and SYDVKM. The CDR3 loop spans 14 amino acids. The CDR3 here is CASSLLDREAEAFF. In DNA, the CDR3 is TGTGCCAGCAGTTTACTGGACAGGGAGGCTGAAGCTTTCTTT.

The chain has TRBV7-2 and TRBJ1-5; TRBD1 agrees at 10 bases. The CDR3 runs to 14 residues. V shed 4 bases, J shed 7 bases, and the junction held 4 bases outside the gene matches. The germline gives CDR1 SGHTA, CDR2 FQGNSA. The CDR3 DNA reads as TGTGCCAGCAGCTCCGGACAGGGGGTCCAGCCCCAGCATTTT. Encoded protein: CASSSGQGVQPQHF.

This clone appeared a single time. The chain couples TRBV5-1 to TRBJ2-5; D is undetermined. The CDR3 loop spans 15 amino acids. CDR1 and CDR2 from the germline V gene are SGHRS and YFSETQ. The V end was cut by 1 base, the J end by 2 bases, with 12 bases between. The CDR3: CASSLLAGTQETQYF. CDR3 in DNA: TGCGCCAGCAGCTTGTTGGCCGGAACTCAAGAGACCCAGTACTTC.

The chain carries TRBV29-1 and TRBJ1-2, with TRBD1 as a possible D gene (5 bases). Germline assignment: CDR1 SQVTM and CDR2 ANQGSEA. The ends were cut back, 1 base at V and 6 bases at J, with 12 bases in the middle. The CDR3 consists of 13 residues. The CDR3 protein is CSVEGGFRNGYTF. The CDR3 DNA reads as TGCAGCGTTGAAGGGGGCTTTAGGAATGGCTACACCTTC.

This chain joins TRBV4-3 and TRBJ2-2, with TRBD1 matching 7 bases. Germline CDR1 LGHNA, CDR2 YSLEER. This CDR3 has 14 residues. The trim removed 1 base at V and 7 bases at J, leaving 3 bases unmatched. DNA for the CDR3: TGCGCCAGCAGCCAAGTTGGGGACAGCGGGGAGCTGTTTTTT. Protein sequence: CASSQVGDSGELFF.

The genes are TRBV5-1 and TRBJ2-5, with TRBD2 identical over 9 bases. The CDR3 extends over 15 amino acids. Trimming at V came to 4 bases and at J to 2 bases, leaving 6 bases not matched to a gene. Germline loops: CDR1 SGHRS, CDR2 YFSETQ. CDR3 loop: CASSRSLAGQETQYF. CDR3 coding DNA: TGCGCCAGCAGCAGGTCGCTAGCGGGACAAGAGACCCAGTACTTC.

This clone was found a few times. The V call is TRBV4-1, the J call TRBJ2-6, with 9 nucleotides matching TRBD1. This CDR3 comprises 17 residues. Germline trimming cut 1 base from V and 1 base from J; bases unmatched to any gene: 2. Germline lookup yields CDR1 MGHRA and CDR2 YSYEKL. CDR3 DNA: TGCGCCAGCAGCCAAGGACAGGGGGGTTCTGGGGCCAACGTCCTGACTTTC. As protein: CASSQGQGGSGANVLTF.

The V gene is TRBV21-1, the J gene TRBJ2-5; the table gives TRBD2 as D, unverified against the DNA. TRBV21-1 is flagged as a pseudogene. This CDR3 spans 14 amino acids. CDR3 DNA: TGTGCCAGCCCACCCCCTCGGGGGGTGGAGACCCAGTACTTC. Translation: CASPPPRGVETQYF.